The sequence of this TCR beta chain was determined in a study of blood T cells in healthy people across ages. A J-beta primer mix and a sample-barcoded 5' primer were used in a second PCR of roughly 6 to 11 cycles. Every cDNA was tagged by a template-switch adaptor with 12 random nucleotides. Each sample provided no less than 3 million CDR3-containing paired-end reads. TCRdb passed the 5' RACE reads through MiXCR, listing each CDR3 protein once. The data show fewer than 950,000 distinct CDR3 sequences, about 55% seen once. The V end lost 1 base, the J end lost 13 bases, and 14 bases lay between the germline ends. CDR1 is SGHTA, CDR2 FQGNSA, per germline. The CDR3 spans 13 residues. Study-level findings and limits: Unsorted PBMC material precluded a definitive naive versus antigen-experienced comparison.

To note about this clonotype: Its specificity is unknown.

The chain has TRBV7-2 and TRBJ2-1; D remains unclear. This TCR was sampled from an older man in good health. Source material: blood. DNA of the CDR3: TGTGCCAGCAGCTTAGTTGCCAAAAAGGTCCAGTTCTTC. Translating gives CASSLVAKKVQFF. The full variable domain, rest sourced from reference TRBV7-2 and TRBJ2-1, is GAGVSQSPSNKVTEKGKDVELRCDPISGHTALYWYRQSLGQGLEFLIYFQGNSAPDKSGLPSDRFSAERTGGSVSTLTIQRTQQEDSAVYLCASSLVAKKVQFFGPGTRLTVL.